This paragraph reports one T cell receptor (beta chain). The germline gives CDR1 SEHNR, CDR2 FQNEAQ (reference sequence). There are 15 residues in the CDR3. V lost 10 bases and J 7 bases, leaving 20 bases between the germline ends. Source study methods: Reference gene primer amplification gave nucleated cell count estimates. This table comes from immunoSEQ multiplex PCR, and its TCRdb copy is limited to in-frame clones, with some not included. For V, J and clone size, that table is used; D and trimming come from the DNA. This sample has about 220,000 clones, with 82% found just once. This sample stems from a study of blood T cell repertoires in COVID-19. Study information: There were acute and convalescent COVID-19 samples, and they came from the United States, Italy and Spain. Sources were T cells, B-cell-depleted T cells, or PBMCs; the material itself was cDNA or gDNA.

This clonotype was sampled from a woman over 75 with acute or convalescent COVID-19. Sequencing used peripheral blood. J is TRBJ1-6 and V is TRBV7-9; D unclear. The CDR3 spells CAIPTGEGLNSPLHF. The CDR3 nucleotides are TGTGCCATCCCCACCGGGGAGGGCTTAAATTCACCCCTCCACTTT. The whole variable domain, remainder taken from reference TRBV7-9 and TRBJ1-6, is DTGVSQNPRHKITKRGQNVTFRCDPISEHNRLYWYRQTLGQGPEFLTYFQNEAQLEKSRLLSDRFSAERPKGSFSTLEIQRTEQGDSAMYLCAIPTGEGLNSPLHFGNGTRLTVT.